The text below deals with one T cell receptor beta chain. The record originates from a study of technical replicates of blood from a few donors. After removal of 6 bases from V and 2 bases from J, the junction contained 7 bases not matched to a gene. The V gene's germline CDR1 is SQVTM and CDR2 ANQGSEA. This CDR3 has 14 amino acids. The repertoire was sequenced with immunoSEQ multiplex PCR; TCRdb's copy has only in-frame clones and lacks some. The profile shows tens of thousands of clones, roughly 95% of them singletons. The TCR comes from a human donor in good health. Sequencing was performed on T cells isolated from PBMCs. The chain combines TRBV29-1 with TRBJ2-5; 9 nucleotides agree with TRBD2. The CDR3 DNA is TGCAGCGTCGCCGGGACTAGCAAACAAGAGACCCAGTACTTC. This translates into CSVAGTSKQETQYF.